This paragraph reports one TCR beta chain. Its antigen is as yet unknown. The length of the CDR3 is 16 residues. V lost 3 bases and J 2 bases, leaving 16 bases between the germline ends. Per germline, CDR1 MDHEN and CDR2 SYDVKM. TCRdb re-called the 5' RACE reads through MiXCR, storing one row per CDR3 protein. The sample records roughly 700,000 distinct CDR3 sequences, about 20% being singletons. The sample is drawn from a study of CD8 T cells in ankylosing spondylitis. Study results and caveats: Significant enrichment of disease-linked clones was reportedly seen in matched ankylosing spondylitis synovial fluid. Earlier literature documents some of the motif variants in reactive arthritis synovial fluid and blood. What appeared characteristic of ankylosing spondylitis blood was a TCR beta motif of about eight highly homologous variants.

The chain carries TRBV28 and TRBJ1-1; TRBD1 might be the D (5 bases). The sequencing sample was made of blood, either unsorted or a sorted T cell fraction (not recorded which). The clonotype originates from a male donor with ankylosing spondylitis. In DNA form, the CDR3 reads TGTGCCAGCAGTTTGGGGCGGAGAGGGTACAACACTGAAGCTTTCTTT. It specifies CASSLGRRGYNTEAFF.